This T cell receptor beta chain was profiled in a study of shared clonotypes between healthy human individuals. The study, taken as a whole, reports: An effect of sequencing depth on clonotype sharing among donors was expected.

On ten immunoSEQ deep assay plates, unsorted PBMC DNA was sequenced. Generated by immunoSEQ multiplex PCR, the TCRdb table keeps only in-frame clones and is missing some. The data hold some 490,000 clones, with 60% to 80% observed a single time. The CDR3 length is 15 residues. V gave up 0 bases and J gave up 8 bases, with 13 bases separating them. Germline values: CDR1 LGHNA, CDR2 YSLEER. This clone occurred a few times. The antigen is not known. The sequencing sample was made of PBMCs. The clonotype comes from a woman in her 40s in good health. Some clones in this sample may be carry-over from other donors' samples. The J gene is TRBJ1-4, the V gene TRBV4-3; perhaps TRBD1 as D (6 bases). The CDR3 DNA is TGCGCCAGCAGCCAAGAGGTGGGACACGGGGAAAAACTGTTTTTT. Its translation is CASSQEVGHGEKLFF.